In its sample, the clone carrying this T cell receptor (beta chain) was seen many times. The sample originates from a study of T cells in Graves' hyperthyroidism and ophthalmopathy. Source material for PBMCs was around 10 ml fresh peripheral blood. RNA transcripts served as the template for amplifying TCR beta CDR3 regions. HTBI primers were the set used in a first-round RT-PCR of the TCR CDR3. TCRdb analysed the multiplex PCR reads with MiXCR anew, one entry per CDR3 protein. The sample lists a few hundred thousand distinct CDR3 sequences, approximately 20% seen once, with 3.7% in the top ten. The CDR3 spans 14 residues. V was pared by 1 base and J by 3 bases, with 10 bases between. Germline V gives CDR1 SNHLY, CDR2 FYNNEI.

Sequenced material: blood. This rearrangement joins TRBV2 to TRBJ2-7, with a possible D match to TRBD1 (6 bases). The TCR sequence derives from a woman younger than 30 with Graves' hyperthyroidism. The CDR3 sequence: CASSEVGRGYEQYF. The DNA of the CDR3 is TGTGCCAGCAGTGAAGTCGGCAGGGGCTACGAGCAGTACTTC.